One and the same sample provided the 3 T cell receptor beta chains below, sequenced in a study of early T cells in non-severe SARS-CoV-2 infection. MiXCR was run by TCRdb on the 5' RACE reads, yielding one entry per CDR3 protein. The table has about 77,000 distinct CDR3 sequences, 10% to 15% seen once. The specimen comprised whole blood, sampled at baseline. The receptors shown here come from an adult who was a healthcare worker with PCR-confirmed SARS-CoV-2 infection or an uninfected control (not recorded which). The donor label of this sample is uncertain.

The CDR3 DNA reads as TGTGCCAGCAGCCGGGGGCCTAGCGGGAGGGCCGATAAAAATGAGCAGTTCTTC. Protein: CASSRGPSGRADKNEQFF. The chain employs TRBV7-6 and TRBJ2-1; the match to TRBD2 covers 12 bases. The CDR3 sequence is 18 residues long. V lost 5 bases and J lost 7; bases outside the gene matches: 15. In germline, CDR1 is SGHVS, CDR2 FNYEAQ.

This clonotype has a handful of counts. The V call is TRBV7-6, the J call TRBJ2-3; 8 nucleotides line up with TRBD2. The CDR3 loop spans 15 amino acids. The ends lost 5 bases at V and 0 bases at J; junction bases unmatched: 4. The V gene's germline CDR1 is SGHVS and CDR2 FNYEAQ. The CDR3 sequence is CASSILAESTDTQYF. In DNA, the CDR3 is TGTGCCAGCAGCATACTAGCGGAGAGCACAGATACGCAGTATTTT.

This clonotype was seen only a few times. The CDR3 bases are TGCAGTGCTAGAGATTGGACCGCTCGCACCGGGGAGCTGTTTTTT. The encoded protein is CSARDWTARTGELFF. This chain connects TRBV20-1 to TRBJ2-2; D is unclear. V was shortened by 0 bases and J by 4 bases, with 12 bases between the two germline ends. The germline CDR1 and CDR2 sequences are DFQATT and SNEGSKA (reference sequence). CDR3 length: 15 amino acids.